This T cell receptor (beta chain) was observed in a study of shared clonotypes between healthy human individuals. General study points: Non-shared clonotypes showed lower generation probabilities than clonotypes common to all four donors. Donor clonotype sharing was expected to depend on sequencing depth.

Germline V gives CDR1 LNHNV, CDR2 YYDKDF (reference sequence). This CDR3 is built from 15 residues. V lost 5 bases to trimming and J lost 4 bases, with 17 bases between them. The naive CD8 subset, CD45RO-negative cells positively selected for CCR7, excluded terminally differentiated effector memory CD45RA+ cells. Points on this clone: Its antigen is unidentified.

Sequencing was performed with immunoSEQ multiplex PCR; in TCRdb, only in-frame clones are kept and a portion is missing. The sample records about 2.1 million clones, around 95% being singletons. The specimen was naive CD8+ T cells from PBMCs. This chain uses TRBV15 with TRBJ1-2, with no clear D. This clonotype was sampled from a man between 18 and 35 years old in good health. Some clones in this sample may be carry-over from other donors' samples. The CDR3 region is CATSLSRLGSYGYTF. CDR3 nucleotides: TGTGCCACCAGCTTGAGCCGCTTGGGAAGCTATGGCTACACCTTC.